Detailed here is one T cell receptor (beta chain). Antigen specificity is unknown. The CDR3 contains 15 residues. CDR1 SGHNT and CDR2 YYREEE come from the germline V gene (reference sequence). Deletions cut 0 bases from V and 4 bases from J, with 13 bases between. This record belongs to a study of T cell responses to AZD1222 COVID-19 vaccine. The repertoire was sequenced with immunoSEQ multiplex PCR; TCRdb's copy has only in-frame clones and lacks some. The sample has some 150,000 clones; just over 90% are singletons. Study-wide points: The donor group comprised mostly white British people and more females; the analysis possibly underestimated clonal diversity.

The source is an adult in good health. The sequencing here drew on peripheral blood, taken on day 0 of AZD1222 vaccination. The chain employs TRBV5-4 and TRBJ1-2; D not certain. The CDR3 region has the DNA TGTGCCAGCAGCTTGGGTCCCCAAGGAAGCTATGGCTACACCTTC. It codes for CASSLGPQGSYGYTF.